Each of the 17 T cell receptor beta chains below was sequenced from the same sample in a study of shared clonotypes between healthy human individuals. The method was immunoSEQ multiplex PCR; TCRdb's version includes in-frame clones alone and lacks a portion of them. The sample holds millions of clones, about 92% seen once. Terminally differentiated effector memory CD45RA+ cells were left out of the naive CD8 fraction, which was CD45RO-negative and positively selected for CCR7. Material for sequencing was naive CD8+ T cells from PBMCs. These TCRs come from a man younger than 35 in good health. Some clones in this sample may be carry-over from other donors' samples.

This rearrangement joins TRBV11-2 to TRBJ2-7; tentatively, D is TRBD2 (6 bases). Trimming took 5 bases from V and 1 from J, leaving 12 bases between them. The germline V gene encodes CDR1 SGHAT and CDR2 FQNNGV. The CDR3 extends over 14 amino acids. The CDR3 spells CASSPTRGSYEQYF. The CDR3 DNA reads as TGTGCCAGCAGCCCCACACGGGGGTCCTACGAGCAGTACTTC.

The chain has TRBV13 and TRBJ1-2; weak D call: TRBD1 (6 bases). This CDR3 contains 15 residues. Germline V gene lookup returns CDR1 PRHDT and CDR2 FYEKMQ (reference sequence). V was cut by 1 base and J by 6 bases, with 15 bases left in between. CDR3 protein: CASSLAQAGDNGYTF. CDR3 sequence (DNA): TGTGCCAGCAGCTTAGCCCAGGCAGGGGATAATGGCTACACCTTC. Looking up the rest from reference TRBV13 and TRBJ1-2 gives the full variable domain: AAGVIQSPRHLIKEKRETATLKCYPIPRHDTVYWYQQGPGQDPQFLISFYEKMQSDKGSIPDRFSAQQFSDYHSELNMSSLELGDSALYFCASSLAQAGDNGYTFGSGTRLTVV.

This chain connects TRBV4-3 to TRBJ2-7; 7 bases match TRBD2. Germline CDR1 is LGHNA and CDR2 is YSLEER. The CDR3 is 15 residues long. Losses at the gene ends were 0 bases for V and 3 bases for J; bases not matched to a gene: 5. The CDR3 nucleotides are TGCGCCAGCAGCCAAGAGGGAGGGACTGACTACGAGCAGTACTTC. It yields the protein CASSQEGGTDYEQYF.

In its sample, this clone was seen once. Other DNA sequences in this sample translate to the same CDR3. V gene TRBV28 combines with J gene TRBJ2-7, with no clear D. The CDR3 sequence is 12 residues long. V was trimmed by 3 bases and J by 2 bases, leaving 5 bases between them. In germline, CDR1 is MDHEN, CDR2 SYDVKM. CDR3 region: CASSFDTYEQYF. CDR3 sequence (DNA): TGTGCCAGCAGTTTCGACACCTACGAGCAGTACTTC.

V and J are TRBV9 and TRBJ2-3, with 7 bases aligning to TRBD1. The CDR3 extends over 15 amino acids. J was trimmed by 0 bases and V by 3 bases; bases with no gene match: 4. Looked up from germline, CDR1 is SGDLS and CDR2 is YYNGEE. The CDR3 loop reads CASSEGTASTDTQYF. Written as DNA, the CDR3 is TGTGCCAGCAGCGAGGGGACAGCAAGCACAGATACGCAGTATTTT.

The V call is TRBV19, the J call TRBJ2-1; D not resolved. Germline V CDR1 and CDR2: LNHDA, SQIVND (reference sequence). Trimming shortened V by 4 bases and J by 9 bases, and 13 bases separated the two germline ends. The CDR3 sequence is 13 residues long. The CDR3 loop is CASSTLSVGEQFF. DNA of the CDR3: TGTGCCAGTAGTACACTCTCTGTAGGTGAGCAGTTCTTC.

The V gene is TRBV5-1, the J gene TRBJ2-7, with 8 bases lining up with TRBD1. Germline CDR1 SGHRS, CDR2 YFSETQ. J was trimmed by 7 bases and V by 2 bases; bases with no gene match: 14. This CDR3 region has 16 residues. The CDR3 reads CASSFRETGAHREQYF. CDR3 nucleotides: TGCGCCAGCAGCTTCCGAGAGACAGGGGCCCATCGGGAGCAGTACTTC.

The chain combines TRBV4-1 with TRBJ1-1; weak D call: TRBD1 (6 bases). This CDR3 contains 16 residues. Germline CDR1 MGHRA, CDR2 YSYEKL. Trimming cost V 1 base and J 5 bases, with 17 bases left between them. CDR3: CASSQAWGGAVTEAFF. The CDR3, as DNA: TGCGCCAGCAGCCAAGCCTGGGGGGGGGCGGTGACTGAAGCTTTCTTT.

The chain combines TRBV15 with TRBJ2-2, with TRBD2 matching 7 bases. Germline-derived CDR1 and CDR2 are LNHNV and YYDKDF (reference sequence). The CDR3 is 17 amino acids. Losses at the gene ends were 0 bases for V and 4 bases for J; bases not matched to a gene: 8. The CDR3 DNA reads as TGTGCCACCAGCAGAGATGAAACTAGCGTAGCCACCGGGGAGCTGTTTTTT. Translated: CATSRDETSVATGELFF.

The rearrangement uses TRBV7-9 and TRBJ2-5; 7 bases are shared with TRBD2. The CDR3 contains 15 residues. Unmatched junction bases numbered 10, after V lost 4 bases and J lost 5 bases. Germline V CDR1 and CDR2: SEHNR, FQNEAQ (reference sequence). The DNA for the CDR3 is TGTGCCAGCAGCTCCCCGACTAGCAGTTCGGAGACCCAGTACTTC. Protein: CASSSPTSSSETQYF. The full variable domain, completed using reference TRBV7-9 and TRBJ2-5, is DTGVSQNPRHKITKRGQNVTFRCDPISEHNRLYWYRQTLGQGPEFLTYFQNEAQLEKSRLLSDRFSAERPKGSFSTLEIQRTEQGDSAMYLCASSSPTSSSETQYFGPGTRLLVL.

This chain joins TRBV21-1 and TRBJ1-5; the table calls TRBD1, which could not be checked here. TRBV21-1 is annotated as a pseudogene. This CDR3 is built from 16 residues. Here the CDR3 reads CASSKTRTGNNQPQHF. In DNA, the CDR3 is TGTGCCAGCAGCAAAACCAGGACAGGGAACAATCAGCCCCAGCATTTT.

J is TRBJ1-5 and V is TRBV27; D uncertain. The CDR3 consists of 13 residues. V lost 5 bases, J lost 5 bases, and 10 bases lay in between. From germline, CDR1 is MNHEY and CDR2 SMNVEV (reference sequence). Here the CDR3 reads CASSPHPYQPQHF. The CDR3 region has the DNA TGTGCCAGCAGTCCCCATCCGTATCAGCCCCAGCATTTT.

This chain joins TRBV10-3 and TRBJ2-1; 10 positions agree with TRBD1. With 6 bases clipped from V and 4 bases from J, the junction kept 15 bases outside the gene matches. This CDR3 has 18 residues. In germline, CDR1 is ENHRY, CDR2 SYGVKD. The CDR3 protein is CAIRGQGYEASGYNEQFF. The DNA of the CDR3 is TGTGCCATCAGGGGACAGGGGTATGAGGCTAGCGGTTACAATGAGCAGTTCTTC.

The chain is built from TRBV6-1 and TRBJ1-1; D gene ambiguous. The germline V gene encodes CDR1 MNHNS and CDR2 SASEGT. This CDR3 spans 13 amino acids. The V end lost 2 bases, the J end lost 1 base, and 5 bases lay between the germline ends. The CDR3 sequence: CASSETENTEAFF. The CDR3 DNA is TGTGCCAGCAGTGAAACAGAGAACACTGAAGCTTTCTTT.

The genes are TRBV27 and TRBJ2-3; 11 nucleotides match TRBD2. CDR1 and CDR2 (germline): MNHEY, SMNVEV (reference sequence). This CDR3 has 18 residues. V lost 6 bases and J lost 2; bases outside the gene matches: 13. The CDR3 bases are TGTGCCAGCAGCCCCCCGGCTAGCGGGAGGCCCGTCACAGATACGCAGTATTTT. Translation gives CASSPPASGRPVTDTQYF.

The chain employs TRBV7-2 and TRBJ1-1, with D perhaps matching TRBD1 (6 bases). Deletions cut 2 bases from V and 5 bases from J, with 15 bases between. The germline CDR1 and CDR2 sequences are SGHTA and FQGNSA. This CDR3 is built from 15 residues. The CDR3 DNA reads TGTGCCAGCAGCTTACTCAGGGGCGGGGGGACTGAAGCTTTCTTT. Translation: CASSLLRGGGTEAFF.

The chain has TRBV9 and TRBJ2-7; weak D call: TRBD2 (5 bases). CDR3 size: 14 residues. Trimming removed 1 base from V and 2 bases from J, with 10 bases in between. Germline CDR1 reads SGDLS; CDR2 reads YYNGEE. The CDR3 nucleotides are TGTGCCAGCAGCGTATACGGGGAAGCCTACGAGCAGTACTTC. Protein: CASSVYGEAYEQYF.